Listed below are T cell receptor beta chains from one sample, sequenced in a study of cytomegalovirus exposure and HLA in healthy donors. Method: immunoSEQ multiplex PCR; TCRdb's copy keeps in-frame clones and lacks some. The top ten clones hold around 4% of a sample with 60,000 to 70,000 clones, 80% of them seen once. The sequenced material came from PBMCs. The receptors here all came from a woman in her 30s in good health and CMV-seronegative. The conserved cysteine and the conserved F or W are not part of the CDR3 here. Each record gives: D gene, V gene, CDR3 length, CDR3 protein. A D gene is named only where the DNA matches it firmly.

TRBD1,TRBV7-2,13,ASSLGGQGGNTIY
TRBD2,TRBV29-1,11,SVLAGGQETQY
NA,TRBV2,11,ASTFSLNTEAF
NA,TRBV27,12,ASSLPKRIDTQY
TRBD1,TRBV2,10,ASSTGTGGYT
NA,TRBV2,9,ASQMPGELF
TRBD1,TRBV11-2,12,ASSLRDRAYEQY
TRBD1,TRBV18,12,ASSSQGADTEAF
NA,TRBV7-2,12,ASSTMRSSYEQY
NA,TRBV6-5,9,ASSSNYEQY
TRBD1,TRBV28,12,ASRQGRRNQPQH
TRBD1,TRBV6-1,13,ASSVDRVPTGGAF
TRBD1,TRBV19,10,ASIDRGTEAF
NA,TRBV30,11,AWFGQQNTEAF
TRBD1,TRBV29-1,12,SAGGTGGSGELF
TRBD1,TRBV10-1,13,ASSGPPGQGYEQY